The clone carrying this T cell receptor beta chain has only a few counts. What it binds is unknown. The data were taken from a study of T cells after yellow fever vaccination. General study points: Most primary-vaccination clones reappeared after the booster (approximately 97% CD4, more than 70% CD8).

TCRdb called the 5' RACE reads again in MiXCR, with one record for every CDR3 protein. The sample yields 200,000 to 300,000 distinct CDR3 sequences, 5.5% to 8.5% seen once. Germline trimming cut 3 bases from V and 8 bases from J; bases unmatched to any gene: 10. The CDR3 sequence is 15 residues long. Germline CDR1 and CDR2: LGHDT and YNNKEL (reference sequence). This TCR was sampled from a man aged 30 to 39 who received the YFV17D yellow fever vaccine. The chain has TRBV3-1 and TRBJ2-1; TRBD2 matches at 7 bases. Sequences were derived from CD4+ T cells sorted from PBMCs, sampled on the day of the yellow fever booster vaccination. Written as DNA, the CDR3 is TGTGCCAGCAGCCATCGGCGGGAGACCCAGGATGAGCAGTTCTTC. Its translation: CASSHRRETQDEQFF.